This TCR beta chain was captured by sequencing in a study of blood T cell repertoires in COVID-19. Study context: Acute-phase and convalescent COVID-19 samples originated in the United States, Italy and Spain.

The authors' processing: Estimates of nucleated cell counts were drawn from the amplification of reference gene primers. Data came from immunoSEQ multiplex PCR; TCRdb stores just in-frame clones and leaves some out. That table gives V, J and clone size, and the DNA gave D and trimming. The sample contains approximately 150,000 clones, around four fifths of which appear only once. One Seattle source followed patients from active infection through their disease course. This CDR3 contains 14 residues. Per germline, CDR1 WNHNN and CDR2 SYGVQD (reference sequence). V was shortened by 0 bases and J by 9 bases, with 12 bases between the two germline ends.

Sequenced material: peripheral blood. The TCR comes from a woman of 80 years or more with COVID-19, enrolled during active disease. The chain joins TRBV10-1 to TRBJ2-1; possible D gene TRBD1, 5 bases. CDR3 loop: CASSESGQGREQFF. DNA of the CDR3: TGCGCCAGCAGTGAGTCGGGTCAGGGTCGTGAGCAGTTCTTC.